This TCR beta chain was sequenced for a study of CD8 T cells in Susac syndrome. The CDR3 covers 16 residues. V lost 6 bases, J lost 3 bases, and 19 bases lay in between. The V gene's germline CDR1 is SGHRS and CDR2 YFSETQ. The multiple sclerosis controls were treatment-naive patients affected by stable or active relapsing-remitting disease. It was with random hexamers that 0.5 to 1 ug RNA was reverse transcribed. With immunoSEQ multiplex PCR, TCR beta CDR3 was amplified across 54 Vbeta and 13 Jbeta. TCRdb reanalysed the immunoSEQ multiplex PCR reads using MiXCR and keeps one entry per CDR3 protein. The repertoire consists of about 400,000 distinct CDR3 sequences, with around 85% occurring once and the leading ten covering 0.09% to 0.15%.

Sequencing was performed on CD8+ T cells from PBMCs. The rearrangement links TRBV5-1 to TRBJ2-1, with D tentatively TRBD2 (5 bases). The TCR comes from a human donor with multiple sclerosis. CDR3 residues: CASNPSGEGNYNEQFF. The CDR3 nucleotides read TGCGCCAGCAACCCCTCCGGGGAAGGAAACTACAATGAGCAGTTCTTC.